The 10 T cell receptor beta chains below were found in one sample sequenced in a study of cytomegalovirus exposure and HLA in healthy donors. Primers for the PCR totalled 60 Vbeta and 13 Jbeta. TCRdb's copy holds only in-frame clones and misses some; the assay was immunoSEQ multiplex PCR. Among over 100,000 clones, roughly three quarters were seen once, and the ten largest hold 1.5% to 2%. Sequenced: PBMCs. These receptors were obtained from a woman aged 35 to 49 in good health and CMV-seronegative.

The chain carries TRBV27 and TRBJ2-7; TRBD2 matches 10 bases. The CDR3 is 13 amino acids. With 9 bases clipped from V and 2 bases from J, the junction kept 4 bases outside the gene matches. Germline V CDR1 and CDR2: MNHEY, SMNVEV (reference sequence). The CDR3 loop is CASRLAGTYEQYF. In DNA, the CDR3 is TGTGCCAGTAGACTAGCGGGTACCTACGAGCAGTACTTC.

The chain is built from TRBV7-6 and TRBJ2-7; tentative D call: TRBD2 (7 bases). This CDR3 region has 17 residues. Trimming shortened V by 4 bases and J by 2 bases, and 21 bases separated the two germline ends. Germline V CDR1 and CDR2: SGHVS, FNYEAQ. The CDR3 reads CASSSRGGGAWPYEQYF. In DNA, the CDR3 is TGTGCCAGCAGCTCAAGGGGGGGAGGAGCGTGGCCCTACGAGCAGTACTTC. Full variable domain (rest looked up from reference TRBV7-6 and TRBJ2-7): GAGVSQSPRYKVTKRGQDVALRCDPISGHVSLYWYRQALGQGPEFLTYFNYEAQQDKSGLPNDRFSAERPEGSISTLTIQRTEQRDSAMYRCASSSRGGGAWPYEQYFGPGTRLTVT.

A single count supports this clone. V usage is TRBV30 and J usage is TRBJ1-2; 8 bases map to TRBD1. The germline V gene encodes CDR1 GTSNPN and CDR2 SVGIG (reference sequence). The CDR3 contains 13 residues. Losses at the gene ends were 6 bases for V and 5 bases for J; bases not matched to a gene: 8. CDR3 sequence: CACTRGPRYGYTF. Here the CDR3 DNA reads TGTGCCTGCACCAGGGGGCCTCGGTATGGCTACACCTTC. The entire variable domain, with the rest obtained from reference TRBV30 and TRBJ1-2, is as follows: SQTIHQWPATLVQPVGSPLSLECTVEGTSNPNLYWYRQAAGRGLQLLFYSVGIGQISSEVPQNLSASRPQDRQFILSSKKLLLSDSGFYLCACTRGPRYGYTFGSGTRLTVV.

The chain couples TRBV6-1 to TRBJ2-7, with a tentative D call TRBD2 (5 bases). The V end was cut by 3 bases, the J end by 2 bases, with 14 bases between. The CDR3 is 15 amino acids. Germline CDR1 and CDR2: MNHNS and SASEGT. CDR3 in amino acids: CASSEEEGSAYEQYF. The CDR3 DNA is TGTGCCAGCAGTGAGGAAGAAGGGAGTGCCTACGAGCAGTACTTC.

The rearrangement joins TRBV6-1 to TRBJ2-6; D may be TRBD2 (6 bases). Germline loops: CDR1 MNHNS, CDR2 SASEGT. This CDR3 is built from 14 residues. The CDR3 protein is CAVGGASGANVLTF. The CDR3 DNA is TGTGCGGTCGGAGGGGCCTCTGGGGCCAACGTCCTGACTTTC.

This chain joins TRBV2 and TRBJ2-7; possibly TRBD1 for D (6 bases). The germline V gene encodes CDR1 SNHLY and CDR2 FYNNEI. The CDR3 extends over 13 amino acids. Trimming shortened V by 4 bases and J by 3 bases, and 10 bases separated the two germline ends. The CDR3 bases are TGTGCCAGCAGTGTGTCGGACAGCTACGAGCAGTACTTC. Protein product: CASSVSDSYEQYF.

V is TRBV4-2 and J is TRBJ1-2, with 9 positions matching TRBD1. This CDR3 spans 15 amino acids. Germline values: CDR1 LGHNA, CDR2 YNFKEQ. V lost 3 bases and J lost 7; bases outside the gene matches: 9. CDR3: CASSHPGQGNSGYTF. The CDR3 DNA follows: TGTGCCAGCAGCCATCCCGGACAGGGGAATTCTGGCTACACCTTC.

The CDR3 spells CASSPSPGRRGGTGELFF. CDR3 sequence (DNA): TGTGCCAGCAGCCCCAGCCCGGGGCGGAGGGGGGGCACCGGGGAGCTGTTTTTT. This sequence joins TRBV7-3 and TRBJ2-2, with a weak D call TRBD2 (7 bases). Germline V gives CDR1 SGHTA, CDR2 FQGTGA. This CDR3 spans 18 amino acids. The V end was cut by 5 bases, the J end by 4 bases, with 23 bases between.

The chain is built from TRBV7-2 and TRBJ1-1; D not resolved. The length of the CDR3 is 13 residues. Germline V gene sequence: CDR1 SGHTA, CDR2 FQGNSA. V was shortened by 10 bases and J by 11 bases, with 23 bases between the two germline ends. CDR3 in DNA: TGTGCCACCGAAACTACCCGAGGGTTCGGGGCTTTCTTT. It codes for CATETTRGFGAFF.

This chain links TRBV27 with TRBJ2-1, with 8 bases that match TRBD1. The length of the CDR3 is 14 residues. Per the germline V gene, CDR1 is MNHEY and CDR2 is SMNVEV (reference sequence). Trimming took 4 bases from V and 6 from J; bases not matched to a gene: 5. CDR3: CASSSGRGLNEQFF. Here the CDR3 DNA reads TGTGCCAGCAGTTCCGGCAGGGGGCTCAATGAGCAGTTCTTC.